This T cell receptor (beta chain) emerged from a study of control samples from healthy donors and cancer patients. Only in-frame clones appear in the TCRdb table, and some are missing; sequencing was by immunoSEQ multiplex PCR. The table lists about 160,000 clones, under 96% of them singletons. The CDR3 spans 16 residues. CDR1 ENHRY and CDR2 SYGVKD come from the germline V gene. V lost 7 bases and J lost 2; bases outside the gene matches: 10. The chain carries TRBV10-3 and TRBJ2-2, with 7 bases fitting TRBD2. This receptor was identified in a woman in her 30s in good health. Sample: blood. The CDR3 loop reads CAINRNRDYNTGELFF. As DNA, the CDR3 is TGTGCCATCAATCGGAACCGGGACTACAACACCGGGGAGCTGTTTTTT.